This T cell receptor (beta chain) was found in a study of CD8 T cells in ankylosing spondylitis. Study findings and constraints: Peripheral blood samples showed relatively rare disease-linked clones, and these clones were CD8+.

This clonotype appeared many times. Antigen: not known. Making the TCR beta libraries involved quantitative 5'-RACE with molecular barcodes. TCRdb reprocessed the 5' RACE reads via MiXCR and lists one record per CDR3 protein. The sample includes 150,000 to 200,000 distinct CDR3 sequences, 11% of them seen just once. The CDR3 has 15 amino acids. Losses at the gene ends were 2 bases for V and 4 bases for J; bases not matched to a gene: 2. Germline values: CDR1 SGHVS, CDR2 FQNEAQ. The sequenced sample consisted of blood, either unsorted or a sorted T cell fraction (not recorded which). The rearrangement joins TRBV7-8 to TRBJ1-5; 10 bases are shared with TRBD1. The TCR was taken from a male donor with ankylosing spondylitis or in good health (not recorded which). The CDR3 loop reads CASSLTGQGNQPQHF. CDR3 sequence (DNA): TGTGCCAGCAGCTTAACGGGACAGGGGAATCAGCCCCAGCATTTT. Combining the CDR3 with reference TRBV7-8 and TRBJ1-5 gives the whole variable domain GAGVSQSPRYKVAKRGQDVALRCDPISGHVSLFWYQQALGQGPEFLTYFQNEAQLDKSGLPSDRFFAERPEGSVSTLKIQRTQQEDSAVYLCASSLTGQGNQPQHFGDGTRLSIL.